This TCR beta chain stems from a study of response to subunit inactivated influenza vaccine. Germline CDR1 and CDR2: SGHDT and YYEEEE. The CDR3 sequence is 14 residues long. Trimming at V came to 0 bases and at J to 4 bases, leaving 2 bases not matched to a gene. In regard to this clonotype: Its matching antigen is unknown.

The study, taken as a whole, reports: Each seasonal flu vaccination may recruit only limited new T cells, authors suggested.

Each CDR3 protein is one row after TCRdb ran MiXCR on the RT-PCR reads. This sample has about 520,000 distinct CDR3 sequences; over 25% occur once, and the top ten carry 1.9%. The V gene is TRBV5-6, the J gene TRBJ1-2; 8 bases are a match to TRBD1. The sequenced sample was CD4+ T cells sorted from PBMCs, obtained 5 days after vaccination. The TCR comes from a man aged 45-65 years who received an inactivated influenza vaccine. In DNA, the CDR3 is TGTGCCAGCAGCTTGGGGACAGGGACCTATGGCTACACCTTC. Translated: CASSLGTGTYGYTF.